This T cell receptor (beta chain) was recorded in a study of cytomegalovirus exposure and HLA in healthy donors. General observations from the study: Segments of the TCR beta V type were, in most cases, productive about 87% or about 30% of the time in an earlier analysis.

Trimming stripped 2 bases from V and 5 bases from J, with 21 bases between. The CDR3 is made up of 17 amino acids. Germline assignment: CDR1 MDHEN and CDR2 SYDVKM. This clone has only one observation. Its antigen is unknown. Primers: 60 Vbeta forward and 13 Jbeta reverse. The assay was immunoSEQ multiplex PCR, and TCRdb's table has in-frame clones only and misses some. The sample lists 140,000 or so clones; more than 65% were seen once. The sequence was collected from a woman in her 30s in good health and CMV-seronegative. Material for sequencing was PBMCs. The chain carries TRBV28 and TRBJ2-5; perhaps TRBD2 as D (7 bases). The CDR3 DNA is TGTGCCAGCAGTTTAGTGGGGGGGCCAAAGGCAGGGGAGACCCAGTACTTC. The encoded protein is CASSLVGGPKAGETQYF.